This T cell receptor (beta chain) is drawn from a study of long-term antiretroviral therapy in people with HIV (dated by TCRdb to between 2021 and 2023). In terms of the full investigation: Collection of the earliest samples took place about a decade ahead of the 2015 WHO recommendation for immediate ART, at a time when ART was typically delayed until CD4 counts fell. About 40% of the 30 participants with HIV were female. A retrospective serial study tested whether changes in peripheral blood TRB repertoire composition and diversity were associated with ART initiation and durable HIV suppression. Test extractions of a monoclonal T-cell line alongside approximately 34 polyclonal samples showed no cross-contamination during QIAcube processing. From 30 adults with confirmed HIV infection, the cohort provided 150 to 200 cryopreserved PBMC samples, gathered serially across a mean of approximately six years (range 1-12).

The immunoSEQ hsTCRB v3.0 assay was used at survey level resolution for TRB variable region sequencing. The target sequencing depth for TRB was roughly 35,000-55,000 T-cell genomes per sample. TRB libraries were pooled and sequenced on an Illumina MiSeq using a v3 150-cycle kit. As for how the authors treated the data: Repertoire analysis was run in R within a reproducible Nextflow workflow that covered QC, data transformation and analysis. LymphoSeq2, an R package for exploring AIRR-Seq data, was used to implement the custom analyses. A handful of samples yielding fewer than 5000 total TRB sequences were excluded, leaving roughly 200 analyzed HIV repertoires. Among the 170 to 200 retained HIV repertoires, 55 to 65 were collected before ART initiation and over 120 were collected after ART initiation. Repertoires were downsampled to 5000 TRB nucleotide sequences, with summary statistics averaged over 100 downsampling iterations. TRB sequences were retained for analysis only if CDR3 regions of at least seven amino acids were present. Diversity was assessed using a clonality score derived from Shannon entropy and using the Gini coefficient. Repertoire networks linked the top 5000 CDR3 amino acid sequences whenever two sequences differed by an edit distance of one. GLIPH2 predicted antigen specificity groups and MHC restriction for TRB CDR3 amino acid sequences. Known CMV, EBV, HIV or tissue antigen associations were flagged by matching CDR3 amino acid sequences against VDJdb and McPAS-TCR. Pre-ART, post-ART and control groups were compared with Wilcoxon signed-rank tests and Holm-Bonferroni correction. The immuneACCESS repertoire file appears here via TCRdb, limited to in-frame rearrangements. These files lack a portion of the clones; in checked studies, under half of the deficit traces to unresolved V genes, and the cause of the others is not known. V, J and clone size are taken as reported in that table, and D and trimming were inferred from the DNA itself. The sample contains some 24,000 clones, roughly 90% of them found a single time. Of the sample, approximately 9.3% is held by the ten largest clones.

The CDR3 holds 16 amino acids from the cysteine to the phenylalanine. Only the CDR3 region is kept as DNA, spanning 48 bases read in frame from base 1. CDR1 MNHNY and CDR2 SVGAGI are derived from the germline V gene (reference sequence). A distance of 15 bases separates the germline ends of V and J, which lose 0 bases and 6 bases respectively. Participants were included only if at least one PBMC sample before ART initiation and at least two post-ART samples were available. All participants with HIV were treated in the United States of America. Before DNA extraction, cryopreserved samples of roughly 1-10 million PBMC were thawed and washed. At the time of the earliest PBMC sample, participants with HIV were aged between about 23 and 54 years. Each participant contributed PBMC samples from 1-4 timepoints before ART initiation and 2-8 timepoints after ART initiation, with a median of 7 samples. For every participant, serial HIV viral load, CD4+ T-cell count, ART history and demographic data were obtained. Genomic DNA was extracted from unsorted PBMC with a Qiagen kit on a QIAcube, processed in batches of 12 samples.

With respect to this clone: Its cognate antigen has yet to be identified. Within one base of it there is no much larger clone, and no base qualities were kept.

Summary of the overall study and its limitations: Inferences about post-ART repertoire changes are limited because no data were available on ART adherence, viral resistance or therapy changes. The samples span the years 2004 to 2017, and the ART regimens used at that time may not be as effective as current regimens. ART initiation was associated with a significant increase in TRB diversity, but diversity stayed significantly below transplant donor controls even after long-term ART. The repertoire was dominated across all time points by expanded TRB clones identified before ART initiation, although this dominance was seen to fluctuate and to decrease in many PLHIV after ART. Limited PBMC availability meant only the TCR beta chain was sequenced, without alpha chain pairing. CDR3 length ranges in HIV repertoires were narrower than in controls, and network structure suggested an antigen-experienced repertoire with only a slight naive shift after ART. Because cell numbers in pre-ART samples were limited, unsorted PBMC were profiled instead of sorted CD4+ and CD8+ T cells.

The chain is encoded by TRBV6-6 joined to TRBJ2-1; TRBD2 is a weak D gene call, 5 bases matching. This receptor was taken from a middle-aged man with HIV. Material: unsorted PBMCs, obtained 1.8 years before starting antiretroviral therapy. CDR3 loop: CASSYSRQSRGNEQFF. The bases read TGTGCCAGCAGTTACTCGCGTCAGAGTCGGGGCAATGAGCAGTTCTTC.